This TCR beta chain was captured in a study of blood T cell repertoires in COVID-19. The assay was immunoSEQ multiplex PCR, and TCRdb's table has in-frame clones only and misses some. The table has 90,000 or so clones, 80% to 90% seen once. The CDR3 runs 15 residues. Looked up from germline, CDR1 is SGHKS and CDR2 is YYEKEE (reference sequence). Trimming left V 2 bases short and J 0 bases short, with 10 bases between. The sample was peripheral blood. V gene TRBV5-5 combines with J gene TRBJ2-3; tentative D call: TRBD2 (5 bases). The source of this sequence is a human donor in a cohort sampled during active COVID-19. CDR3 protein: CASSFVGESTDTQYF. As DNA, the CDR3 is TGTGCCAGCAGCTTTGTCGGGGAGAGCACAGATACGCAGTATTTT.